The 29 T cell receptor beta chains below come from one sample, sequenced in a study of shared clonotypes between healthy human individuals. Assay used: immunoSEQ multiplex PCR; TCRdb lists only in-frame clones, some missing. The sample contains about 1.5 million clones, about 98% of which appear only once. Sequencing was done on a sample of naive CD4+ T cells sorted from blood. Subset defined: CD45RA+ positively selected. The receptors were sampled from a man aged 25-45 years in good health.

The rearrangement joins TRBV7-8 to TRBJ2-2, with 11 bases fitting TRBD1. The V and J ends lost 5 bases and 3 bases, in that order; junction bases with no gene match: 5. Germline V gene data show CDR1 as SGHVS and CDR2 as FQNEAQ. This CDR3 is built from 16 residues. The CDR3 DNA reads TGTGCCAGCAGCCCCTTGGGACAGGGGGACACCGGGGAGCTGTTTTTT. It codes for CASSPLGQGDTGELFF.

V and J are TRBV5-1 and TRBJ2-5; 11 bases match TRBD2. The CDR3 is 15 amino acids. Looked up from germline, CDR1 is SGHRS and CDR2 is YFSETQ. J gave up 5 bases and V 0 bases, and 3 bases lay outside the gene matches. CDR3 protein: CASSLEASGRETQYF. CDR3 DNA sequence: TGCGCCAGCAGCTTGGAGGCTAGCGGGAGGGAGACCCAGTACTTC.

This clone has a single count. The V and J genes are TRBV19 and TRBJ2-7, with 15 positions matching TRBD2. Trimming at V came to 9 bases and at J to 2 bases, leaving 5 bases not matched to a gene. Germline V CDR1 and CDR2: LNHDA, SQIVND (reference sequence). The CDR3 runs to 15 residues. The CDR3 sequence is CASLGLAGGAYEQYF. CDR3 nucleotides: TGTGCCAGCTTGGGACTAGCGGGAGGAGCCTACGAGCAGTACTTC.

The chain carries TRBV5-6 and TRBJ2-7; D perhaps matches TRBD2 (5 bases). Trimming pared 4 bases from V and 0 bases from J, leaving 17 bases between. Germline CDR1 is SGHDT and CDR2 is YYEEEE. The CDR3 is made up of 16 amino acids. The CDR3 spells CASSAILQRSSYEQYF. The CDR3 nucleotides read TGTGCCAGCAGCGCCATTCTGCAGCGGAGCTCCTACGAGCAGTACTTC. Complete variable domain (other parts from reference TRBV5-6 and TRBJ2-7): DAGVTQSPTHLIKTRGQQVTLRCSPKSGHDTVSWYQQALGQGPQFIFQYYEEEERQRGNFPDRFSGHQFPNYSSELNVNALLLGDSALYLCASSAILQRSSYEQYFGPGTRLTVT.

The genes are TRBV9 and TRBJ2-7; 7 bases align to TRBD2. This CDR3 region has 15 residues. V shed 0 bases, J shed 6 bases, and the junction held 9 bases outside the gene matches. CDR1 is SGDLS, CDR2 YYNGEE, per germline. CDR3 DNA: TGTGCCAGCAGCGTAGCCCCAGCGGGAAGCGGCGAGCAGTACTTC. Translated, it gives CASSVAPAGSGEQYF.

Here the CDR3 reads CASSIRDRVENQPQHF. In nucleotides, the CDR3 is TGTGCCAGTAGTATTCGTGACAGGGTGGAAAATCAGCCCCAGCATTTT. This rearrangement joins TRBV19 to TRBJ1-5; 7 bases fit TRBD1. After removal of 3 bases from V and 4 bases from J, the junction contained 9 bases not matched to a gene. CDR1 is LNHDA and CDR2 is SQIVND in the germline V gene (reference sequence). This CDR3 is 16 amino acids long.

The genes are TRBV7-9 and TRBJ2-5; D is perhaps TRBD2 (6 bases). The CDR3 has 17 residues. V was shortened by 5 bases and J by 2 bases, with 21 bases between the two germline ends. Germline CDR1 is SEHNR and CDR2 is FQNEAQ (reference sequence). As DNA, the CDR3 is TGTGCCAGCAGCCCCACCGGGAGACTGCCCCGGCAAGAGACCCAGTACTTC. It encodes CASSPTGRLPRQETQYF. The entire variable domain, with the rest obtained from reference TRBV7-9 and TRBJ2-5, is as follows: DTGVSQNPRHKITKRGQNVTFRCDPISEHNRLYWYRQTLGQGPEFLTYFQNEAQLEKSRLLSDRFSAERPKGSFSTLEIQRTEQGDSAMYLCASSPTGRLPRQETQYFGPGTRLLVL.

The chain recombines TRBV27 with TRBJ2-4, with 7 nucleotides matching TRBD2. Per the germline V gene, CDR1 is MNHEY and CDR2 is SMNVEV (reference sequence). The CDR3 runs to 18 residues. V lost 11 bases, J lost 3 bases, and 22 bases stayed unmatched. The CDR3 loop reads CAGPPGGSWWGGKNIQYF. CDR3 nucleotides: TGTGCCGGGCCCCCGGGCGGGAGTTGGTGGGGGGGCAAAAACATTCAGTACTTC.

J is TRBJ2-2 and V is TRBV19, with D tentatively TRBD2 (7 bases). V lost 7 bases, J lost 9 bases, and 15 bases lay in between. The germline gives CDR1 LNHDA, CDR2 SQIVND (reference sequence). The CDR3 sequence is 13 residues long. The CDR3 DNA follows: TGTGCCAGTACCAGCGAGGGGGGGCGGGAGCTGTTTTTT. This sequence encodes CASTSEGGRELFF.

This rearrangement joins TRBV6-6 to TRBJ2-7; 7 bases match TRBD1. This CDR3 contains 13 residues. Losses at the gene ends were 7 bases for V and 3 bases for J; bases not matched to a gene: 6. Germline loops: CDR1 MNHNY, CDR2 SVGAGI (reference sequence). The CDR3 DNA sequence: TGTGCCAGCAACGATCGGGACAGCTACGAGCAGTACTTC. This gives the protein CASNDRDSYEQYF.

The chain carries TRBV10-3 and TRBJ1-2; weak D call: TRBD1 (5 bases). The CDR3 runs 13 residues. The V end was cut by 5 bases, the J end by 3 bases, with 10 bases between. Per germline, CDR1 ENHRY and CDR2 SYGVKD. The DNA for the CDR3 is TGTGCCATCAGTAAGGGGCAGGACTATGGCTACACCTTC. It translates to CAISKGQDYGYTF.

As DNA, the CDR3 is TGTGCCAGCAGTAAACACCGGACTAGCGGGCCTAGGAACTACGAGCAGTACTTC. Translating gives CASSKHRTSGPRNYEQYF. The genes are TRBV28 and TRBJ2-7; 11 bases fit TRBD2. The trim removed 5 bases at V and 3 bases at J, leaving 15 bases unmatched. This CDR3 is 18 amino acids long. Germline loops: CDR1 MDHEN, CDR2 SYDVKM.

The chain links TRBV28 to TRBJ1-1; maybe TRBD1 (5 bases). Looked up from germline, CDR1 is MDHEN and CDR2 is SYDVKM. V lost 2 bases, J lost 5 bases, and 24 bases lay in between. This CDR3 has 18 amino acids. The CDR3 sequence is CASSLRARMLYQGTEAFF. The DNA of the CDR3 is TGTGCCAGCAGTTTAAGGGCCCGTATGCTCTACCAGGGTACTGAAGCTTTCTTT.

The rearrangement links TRBV11-2 to TRBJ2-5; D not resolved. The germline gives CDR1 SGHAT, CDR2 FQNNGV. Trimming pared 1 base from V and 2 bases from J, leaving 14 bases between. The CDR3 sequence is 16 residues long. The CDR3 region is CASSLVVASVQETQYF. In DNA, the CDR3 is TGTGCCAGCAGCTTAGTCGTGGCGTCAGTTCAAGAGACCCAGTACTTC.

This chain joins TRBV5-8 and TRBJ1-4; possibly TRBD1 for D (5 bases). The CDR3 extends over 17 amino acids. Germline V gene lookup returns CDR1 SGHTS and CDR2 YDEGEE. Trimming shortened V by 4 bases and J by 0 bases, and 16 bases separated the two germline ends. This chain's CDR3 is CASSPGLDLTTNEKLFF. For the CDR3, the DNA is TGTGCCAGCAGCCCGGGACTGGATCTAACAACTAATGAAAAACTGTTTTTT. Combining the CDR3 with reference TRBV5-8 and TRBJ1-4 gives the whole variable domain EAGVTQSPTHLIKTRGQQATLRCSPISGHTSVYWYQQALGLGLQFLLWYDEGEERNRGNFPPRFSGRQFPNYSSELNVNALELEDSALYLCASSPGLDLTTNEKLFFGSGTQLSVL.

The chain couples TRBV29-1 to TRBJ1-1; 9 positions match TRBD1. The germline V gene has CDR1 SQVTM and CDR2 ANQGSEA. The CDR3 contains 16 residues. V gave up 3 bases and J gave up 5 bases; unmatched junction bases: 13. The CDR3 is CSVEGGQGVFFTEAFF. In DNA, the CDR3 is TGCAGCGTTGAGGGGGGACAGGGCGTTTTTTTTACTGAAGCTTTCTTT. Drawing the rest from reference TRBV29-1 and TRBJ1-1, the complete variable domain is SAVISQKPSRDICQRGTSLTIQCQVDSQVTMMFWYRQQPGQSLTLIATANQGSEATYESGFVIDKFPISRPNLTFSTLTVSNMSPEDSSIYLCSVEGGQGVFFTEAFFGQGTRLTVV.

This clone was observed once. The chain has TRBV6-1 and TRBJ2-1; 7 nucleotides align to TRBD2. This CDR3 spans 13 amino acids. Germline loops: CDR1 MNHNS, CDR2 SASEGT. The junction had 4 bases not matched to a gene; V was cut back by 7 bases and J by 4 bases. CDR3: CASTAGVYNEQFF. In nucleotides, the CDR3 is TGTGCCAGCACGGCGGGAGTTTACAATGAGCAGTTCTTC.

The chain is built from TRBV5-1 and TRBJ2-5, with 10 bases lining up with TRBD1. J lost 3 bases, V lost 2 bases, and 4 bases had no gene match. The CDR3 is 15 amino acids. Per germline, CDR1 SGHRS and CDR2 YFSETQ. The CDR3 region is CASSFSGTGEETQYF. The CDR3 DNA reads TGCGCCAGCAGCTTCTCCGGGACAGGGGAAGAGACCCAGTACTTC.

The chain is built from TRBV6-4 and TRBJ2-1; 13 nucleotides line up with TRBD2. This CDR3 has 17 amino acids. Trimming took 0 bases from V and 7 from J; bases not matched to a gene: 6. Germline V gene data show CDR1 as MRHNA and CDR2 as SNTAGT. CDR3 amino acids: CASSDSWTSGRLNEQFF. CDR3 DNA: TGTGCCAGCAGTGACTCATGGACTAGCGGGAGACTTAATGAGCAGTTCTTC.

V and J are TRBV28 and TRBJ1-4, with D unresolved. Germline CDR1 and CDR2: MDHEN and SYDVKM. This CDR3 spans 15 amino acids. V was shortened by 7 bases and J by 4 bases, with 16 bases between the two germline ends. As DNA, the CDR3 is TGTGCCAGCAATTTGGGGTCAGCAAATAATGAAAAACTGTTTTTT. Protein: CASNLGSANNEKLFF.

The chain couples TRBV27 to TRBJ2-7, with 11 bases fitting TRBD1. Per germline, CDR1 MNHEY and CDR2 SMNVEV (reference sequence). The CDR3 sequence is 15 residues long. V was pared by 5 bases and J by 2 bases, with 5 bases of the junction left unmatched. The CDR3 DNA reads TGTGCCAGCAGTATCCGGGACAGGGGGGCCTACGAGCAGTACTTC. Amino acids: CASSIRDRGAYEQYF.

In its sample, this clone was seen a few times. The V gene is TRBV29-1, the J gene TRBJ2-1; no clear D. V dropped 2 bases and J dropped 8 bases, with 1 base sitting between them. Looked up from germline, CDR1 is SQVTM and CDR2 is ANQGSEA. This CDR3 has 9 amino acids. The CDR3 coding sequence is TGCAGCGTTGAATATGAGCAGTTCTTC. It encodes CSVEYEQFF.

CDR3 nucleotide sequence: TGTGCCAGCAGTTATGGGCTAGCAATCTACGAGCAGTACTTC. Protein: CASSYGLAIYEQYF. The J gene is TRBJ2-7, the V gene TRBV6-5; D possibly corresponds to TRBD2 (5 bases). Germline V gene data show CDR1 as MNHEY and CDR2 as SVGAGI. The CDR3 has 14 residues. Trimming cost V 3 bases and J 3 bases, with 12 bases left between them.

This chain links TRBV28 with TRBJ2-4; D may be TRBD1 (6 bases). The CDR3 is made up of 15 amino acids. Trimming pared 6 bases from V and 9 bases from J, leaving 21 bases between. The germline gives CDR1 MDHEN, CDR2 SYDVKM. For the CDR3, the DNA is TGTGCCAGCAGCTACAGGGACCGAGTAAATGTCATTCAGTACTTC. It is translated as CASSYRDRVNVIQYF.

The chain links TRBV19 to TRBJ2-7; TRBD1 matches at 7 bases. Germline values: CDR1 LNHDA, CDR2 SQIVND (reference sequence). The CDR3 has 15 residues. Trimming took 3 bases from V and 0 from J; bases not matched to a gene: 5. CDR3 nucleotides: TGTGCCAGTAGTATTTCGCAGGGGGTCTCCTACGAGCAGTACTTC. Translating it yields CASSISQGVSYEQYF.

The J gene is TRBJ2-7, the V gene TRBV7-2; D unresolved. The germline CDR1 and CDR2 sequences are SGHTA and FQGNSA. This CDR3 spans 16 amino acids. V lost 2 bases and J lost 2, with 16 bases in between. The CDR3 reads CASSLILRRITYEQYF. In DNA, the CDR3 is TGTGCCAGCAGCTTAATTCTTCGGCGGATTACCTACGAGCAGTACTTC.

V and J are TRBV10-3 and TRBJ2-7; D might be TRBD2 (5 bases). Per the germline V gene, CDR1 is ENHRY and CDR2 is SYGVKD. Deletions cut 3 bases from V and 0 bases from J, with 15 bases between. The CDR3 covers 16 residues. The CDR3, as DNA: TGTGCCATCAGTGAAAGGTCGCGGGCCCTCTCCTACGAGCAGTACTTC. Encoded protein: CAISERSRALSYEQYF.

The genes are TRBV14 and TRBJ1-2; the D gene is possibly TRBD1 (6 bases). This CDR3 comprises 14 residues. V was trimmed by 6 bases and J by 5 bases, leaving 16 bases between them. Per germline, CDR1 SGHDN and CDR2 FVKESK. DNA for the CDR3: TGTGCCAGCAGTCCACGGACAGTAACATATGGCTACACCTTC. Encoded protein: CASSPRTVTYGYTF.

The chain has TRBV28 and TRBJ2-2, with TRBD1 as a possible D gene (6 bases). The CDR3 has 13 amino acids. Germline assignment: CDR1 MDHEN and CDR2 SYDVKM. V shed 3 bases and J shed 5 bases, with 7 bases lying between them. CDR3 sequence (DNA): TGTGCCAGCAGTTTTAGGGGGACCGGGGAGCTGTTTTTT. Its protein product is CASSFRGTGELFF. Variable domain in full (rest from reference TRBV28 and TRBJ2-2): DVKVTQSSRYLVKRTGEKVFLECVQDMDHENMFWYRQDPGLGLRLIYFSYDVKMKEKGDIPEGYSVSREKKERFSLILESASTNQTSMYLCASSFRGTGELFFGEGSRLTVL.